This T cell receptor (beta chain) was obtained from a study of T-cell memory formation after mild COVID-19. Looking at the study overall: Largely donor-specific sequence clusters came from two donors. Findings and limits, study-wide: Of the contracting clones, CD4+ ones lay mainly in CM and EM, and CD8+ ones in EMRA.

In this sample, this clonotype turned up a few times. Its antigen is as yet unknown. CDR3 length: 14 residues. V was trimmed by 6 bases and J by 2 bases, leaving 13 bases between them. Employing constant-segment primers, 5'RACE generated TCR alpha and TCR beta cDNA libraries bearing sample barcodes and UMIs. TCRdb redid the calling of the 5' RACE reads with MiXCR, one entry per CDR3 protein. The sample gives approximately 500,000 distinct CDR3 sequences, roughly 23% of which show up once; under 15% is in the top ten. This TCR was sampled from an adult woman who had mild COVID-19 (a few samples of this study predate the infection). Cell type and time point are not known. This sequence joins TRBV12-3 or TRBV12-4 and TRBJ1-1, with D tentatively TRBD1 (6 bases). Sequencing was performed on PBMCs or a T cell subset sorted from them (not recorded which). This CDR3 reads CASRPGASNTEAFF. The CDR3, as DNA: TGTGCCAGCAGGCCAGGGGCATCAAACACTGAAGCTTTCTTT.